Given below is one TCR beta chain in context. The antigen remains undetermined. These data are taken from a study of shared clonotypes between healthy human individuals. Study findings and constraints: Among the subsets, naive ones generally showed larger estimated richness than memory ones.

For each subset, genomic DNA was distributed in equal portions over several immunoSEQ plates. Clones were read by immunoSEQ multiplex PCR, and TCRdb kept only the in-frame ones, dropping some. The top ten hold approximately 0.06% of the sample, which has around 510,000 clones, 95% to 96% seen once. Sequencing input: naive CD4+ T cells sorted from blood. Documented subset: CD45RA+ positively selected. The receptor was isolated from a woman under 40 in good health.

DNA for the CDR3: TGTGCCAGCAGTTCACAGGGAGTTAATGAAAAACTGTTTTTT. Protein sequence: CASSSQGVNEKLFF. This chain connects TRBV2 to TRBJ1-4, with a possible D match to TRBD1 (6 bases). In germline, CDR1 is SNHLY, CDR2 FYNNEI. V lost 5 bases, J lost 4 bases, and 11 bases lay in between. This CDR3 spans 14 amino acids.